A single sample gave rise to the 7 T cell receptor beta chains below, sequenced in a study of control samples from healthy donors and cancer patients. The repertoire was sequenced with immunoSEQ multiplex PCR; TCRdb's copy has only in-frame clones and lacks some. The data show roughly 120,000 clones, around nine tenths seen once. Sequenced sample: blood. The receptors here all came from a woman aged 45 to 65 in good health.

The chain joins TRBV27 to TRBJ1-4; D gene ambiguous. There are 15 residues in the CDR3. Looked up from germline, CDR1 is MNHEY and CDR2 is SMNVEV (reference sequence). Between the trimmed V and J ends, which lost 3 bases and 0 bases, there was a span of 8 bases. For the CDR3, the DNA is TGTGCCAGCAGTTTGAGAGCTGCAACTAATGAAAAACTGTTTTTT. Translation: CASSLRAATNEKLFF.

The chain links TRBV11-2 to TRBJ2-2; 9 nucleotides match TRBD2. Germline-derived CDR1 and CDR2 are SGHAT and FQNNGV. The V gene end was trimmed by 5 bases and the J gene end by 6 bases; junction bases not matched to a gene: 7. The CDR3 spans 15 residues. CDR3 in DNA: TGTGCCAGCAGCCCCCTTAGCGGGAGAGCCGGGGAGCTGTTTTTT. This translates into CASSPLSGRAGELFF. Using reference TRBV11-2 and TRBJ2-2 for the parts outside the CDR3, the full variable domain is EAGVAQSPRYKIIEKRQSVAFWCNPISGHATLYWYQQILGQGPKLLIQFQNNGVVDDSQLPKDRFSAERLKGVDSTLKIQPAKLEDSAVYLCASSPLSGRAGELFFGEGSRLTVL.

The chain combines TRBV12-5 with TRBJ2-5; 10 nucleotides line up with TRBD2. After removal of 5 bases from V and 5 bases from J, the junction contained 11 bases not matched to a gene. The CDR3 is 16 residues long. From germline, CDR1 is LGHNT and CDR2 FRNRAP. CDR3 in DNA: TGTGCTAGTGGTCCAGGGGGTCTAGCGGGAGCGGAGACCCAGTACTTC. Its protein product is CASGPGGLAGAETQYF.

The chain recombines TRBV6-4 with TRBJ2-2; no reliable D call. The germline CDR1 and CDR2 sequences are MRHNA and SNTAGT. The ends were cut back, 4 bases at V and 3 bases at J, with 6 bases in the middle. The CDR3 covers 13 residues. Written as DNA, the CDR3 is TGTGCCAGCAGTGCCCTTTACACCGGGGAGCTGTTTTTT. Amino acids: CASSALYTGELFF.

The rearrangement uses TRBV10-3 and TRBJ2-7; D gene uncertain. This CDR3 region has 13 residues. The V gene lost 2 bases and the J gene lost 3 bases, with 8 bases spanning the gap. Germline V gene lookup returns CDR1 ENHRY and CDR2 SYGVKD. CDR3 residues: CAISERSSYEQYV. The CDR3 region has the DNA TGTGCCATCAGTGAGCGGTCCAGCTACGAGCAGTACGTC.

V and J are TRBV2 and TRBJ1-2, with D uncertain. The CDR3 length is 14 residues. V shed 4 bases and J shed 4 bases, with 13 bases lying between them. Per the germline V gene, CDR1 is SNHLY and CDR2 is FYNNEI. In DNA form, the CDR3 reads TGTGCCAGCAGTGTGTTGGGTCTTGGCTATGGCTACACCTTC. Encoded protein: CASSVLGLGYGYTF.

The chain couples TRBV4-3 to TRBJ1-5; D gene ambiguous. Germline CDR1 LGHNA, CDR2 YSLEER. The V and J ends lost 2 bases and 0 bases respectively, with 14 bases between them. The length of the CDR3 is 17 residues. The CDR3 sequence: CASSQFAGFGSNQPQHF. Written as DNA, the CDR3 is TGCGCCAGCAGCCAATTCGCGGGATTCGGTAGCAATCAGCCCCAGCATTTT.